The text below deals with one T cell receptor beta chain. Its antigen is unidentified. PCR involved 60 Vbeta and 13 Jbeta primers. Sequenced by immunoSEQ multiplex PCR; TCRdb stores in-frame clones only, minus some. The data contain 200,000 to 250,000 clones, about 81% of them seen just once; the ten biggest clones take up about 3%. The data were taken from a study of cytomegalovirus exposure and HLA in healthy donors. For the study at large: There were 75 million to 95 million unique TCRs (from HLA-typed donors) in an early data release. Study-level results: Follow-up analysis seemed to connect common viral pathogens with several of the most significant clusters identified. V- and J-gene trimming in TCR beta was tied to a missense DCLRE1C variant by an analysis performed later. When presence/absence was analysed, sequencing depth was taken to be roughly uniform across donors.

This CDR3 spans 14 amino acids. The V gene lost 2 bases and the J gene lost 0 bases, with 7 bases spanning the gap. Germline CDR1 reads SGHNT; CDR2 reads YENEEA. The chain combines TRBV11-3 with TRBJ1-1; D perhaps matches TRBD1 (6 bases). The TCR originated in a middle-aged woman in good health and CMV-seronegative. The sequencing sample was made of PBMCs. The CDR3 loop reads CASSLTGMNTEAFF. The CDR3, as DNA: TGTGCCAGCAGCTTAACAGGGATGAACACTGAAGCTTTCTTT.